This is a list of T cell receptor beta chains from one sample in a study of blood T cell repertoires in COVID-19. TCRdb keeps only in-frame clones here, not all; method: immunoSEQ multiplex PCR. The sample records under 250,000 clones, approximately 84% being singletons. The sample consisted of peripheral blood. Source of these receptors: a woman aged 55 to 70 with acute or convalescent COVID-19. CDR3s leave out the opening cysteine and the closing phenylalanine or tryptophan. A D gene is named only where the DNA matches it firmly.

CDR3 protein | J gene | D gene | V gene
ASSVTVGHSPLH | TRBJ1-6 | . | TRBV9
ASSSMDRGGQPQH | TRBJ1-5 | TRBD1 | TRBV7-2
ASIRGQGAYEQY | TRBJ2-7 | TRBD1 | TRBV6-5
ASRPQGMGTEAF | TRBJ1-1 | . | TRBV6-5
ASSPQETEGYT | TRBJ1-2 | . | TRBV11-2
ASTAGGNTGELF | TRBJ2-2 | TRBD2 | TRBV6-5
ASSLDRHNYGYT | TRBJ1-2 | . | TRBV5-1
ASLGQVGEPQH | TRBJ1-5 | TRBD1 | TRBV2
ASGDPGQSSNQPQH | TRBJ1-5 | TRBD1 | TRBV28
ASSTNHPTGGDTEAF | TRBJ1-1 | . | TRBV21-1
ACRQGSGLFGYT | TRBJ1-2 | TRBD1 | TRBV30
ASSQEFSRGSMYGYT | TRBJ1-2 | TRBD1 | TRBV4-3
ASSERTGVYGYT | TRBJ1-2 | TRBD1 | TRBV6-1
ASSLAEDSEAF | TRBJ1-1 | . | TRBV12-3/TRBV12-4
ASSLGTEYEQY | TRBJ2-7 | . | TRBV7-2
ASRPDPPRGHGELF | TRBJ2-2 | TRBD1 | TRBV28
ATSSDRIFGYT | TRBJ1-2 | . | TRBV15
ASPRNRDLDNEQF | TRBJ2-1 | . | TRBV6-5
ASSSQGTGNTIY | TRBJ1-3 | . | TRBV5-1
ASSATPGNTGELF | TRBJ2-2 | . | TRBV5-1
ASRGRGNIAEAF | TRBJ1-1 | . | TRBV6-5
ASSLDGGAYEQY | TRBJ2-7 | . | TRBV7-9
ASSFRGGGRPSSYNEQF | TRBJ2-1 | TRBD2 | TRBV7-2
ASSIRAGGRGNRRNTEAF | TRBJ1-1 | TRBD1 | TRBV19
ASRGGAVNQPQH | TRBJ1-5 | . | TRBV27
ASSTTGGEVYGYT | TRBJ1-2 | TRBD1 | TRBV7-9
ASSNGDRAQY | TRBJ2-3 | TRBD1 | TRBV5-6
ASSPNRGGTEAF | TRBJ1-1 | . | TRBV5-1
ASNAGDKNIQY | TRBJ2-4 | . | TRBV11-1
ASSQVGRTGELF | TRBJ2-2 | . | TRBV4-1
ASSVSPAESGYT | TRBJ1-2 | . | TRBV9
ASSPPGVGNTIY | TRBJ1-3 | . | TRBV13
ASSPSGGPHNEQF | TRBJ2-1 | TRBD2 | TRBV7-2
ASSPLDRGHGQPQH | TRBJ1-5 | TRBD1 | TRBV19
ASSETGGEAF | TRBJ1-1 | TRBD1 | TRBV2
ASSLDPGRTDTQY | TRBJ2-3 | . | TRBV5-6
ASSPAGRVYEQY | TRBJ2-7 | . | TRBV5-6
ASMEHVGTEAF | TRBJ1-1 | . | TRBV27
ASSGTGTSIAGELF | TRBJ2-2 | TRBD2 | TRBV6-2/TRBV6-3
ASGQTAGSRNSPLH | TRBJ1-6 | . | TRBV3-1/TRBV3-2
ASSFLNRVNQPQH | TRBJ1-5 | . | TRBV27
ASSGQGKSSNYGYT | TRBJ1-2 | TRBD1 | TRBV19
ASSQKLAGVFYEQY | TRBJ2-7 | TRBD2 | TRBV3-1/TRBV3-2
ASSQAAGAGEKLF | TRBJ1-4 | . | TRBV4-1
ASKQGLSYEQY | TRBJ2-7 | . | TRBV6-5
SVAFPGDSGYGYT | TRBJ1-2 | . | TRBV29-1
AISESRIAMNTEAF | TRBJ1-1 | . | TRBV10-3
ASSDRDYNQPQH | TRBJ1-5 | TRBD1 | TRBV7-2
ASSLEPTHRGQSYEQY | TRBJ2-7 | TRBD1 | TRBV5-1
ATSGSTGPQGGYT | TRBJ1-2 | . | TRBV15
ASMRGAKNIQY | TRBJ2-4 | . | TRBV4-1
ASSLYAGSTETQY | TRBJ2-5 | . | TRBV7-8
ASSVSQGNTIY | TRBJ1-3 | . | TRBV7-9
SAMGQYGYT | TRBJ1-2 | TRBD1 | TRBV20-1
ASSSAGGPSTDTQY | TRBJ2-3 | TRBD2 | TRBV28
ASSPGMINYGYT | TRBJ1-2 | . | TRBV14
ASSQPTRSPITYEQF | TRBJ2-1 | . | TRBV14
ASSYPSGGLADTQY | TRBJ2-3 | TRBD2 | TRBV7-9
ASRSNWANVLT | TRBJ2-6 | . | TRBV12-3/TRBV12-4
ASSTYLAGGYNEQF | TRBJ2-1 | TRBD2 | TRBV7-2